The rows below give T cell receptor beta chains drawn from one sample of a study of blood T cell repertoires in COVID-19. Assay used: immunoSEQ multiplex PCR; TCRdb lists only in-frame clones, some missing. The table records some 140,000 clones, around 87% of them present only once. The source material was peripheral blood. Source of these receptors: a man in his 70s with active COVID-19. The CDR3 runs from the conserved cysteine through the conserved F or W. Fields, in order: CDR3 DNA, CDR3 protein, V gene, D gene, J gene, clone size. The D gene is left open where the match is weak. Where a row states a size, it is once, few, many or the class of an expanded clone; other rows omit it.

cdr3_nt: TGTGCCAGCAGCCAAAGGATTAGCGGCACAGATACGCAGTATTTT; cdr3_aa: CASSQRISGTDTQYF; v_call: TRBV4-2; d_call: NA; j_call: TRBJ2-3; clone_size: NA
cdr3_nt: TGTGCCAGCAGCCGGACAGGGGGGGGGAACACTGAAGCTTTCTTT; cdr3_aa: CASSRTGGGNTEAFF; v_call: TRBV11-2; d_call: TRBD1; j_call: TRBJ1-1; clone_size: NA
cdr3_nt: TGTGCCAGCTCACCCGGGGGAAATGAGCAGTTCTTC; cdr3_aa: CASSPGGNEQFF; v_call: TRBV18; d_call: NA; j_call: TRBJ2-1; clone_size: NA
cdr3_nt: TGTGCCAGCAGAGGGGGGACTAGCGGGGACTACGAGCAGTACTTC; cdr3_aa: CASRGGTSGDYEQYF; v_call: TRBV2; d_call: TRBD2; j_call: TRBJ2-7; clone_size: NA
cdr3_nt: TGCGCCAGCAGCTTGAGGCCGGAGGACACAGATACGCAGTATTTT; cdr3_aa: CASSLRPEDTDTQYF; v_call: TRBV5-1; d_call: NA; j_call: TRBJ2-3; clone_size: NA
cdr3_nt: TGTGCCAGCAGTACCGGGGTAAACTATGGCTACACCTTC; cdr3_aa: CASSTGVNYGYTF; v_call: TRBV6-2/TRBV6-3; d_call: NA; j_call: TRBJ1-2; clone_size: NA
cdr3_nt: TGTGCCAGTAACTCACAGGGGATGAACACTGAAGCTTTCTTT; cdr3_aa: CASNSQGMNTEAFF; v_call: TRBV19; d_call: TRBD1; j_call: TRBJ1-1; clone_size: NA
cdr3_nt: TGTGCCAGCAGCGTAGGAGTGGCCTACAATGAGCAGTTCTTC; cdr3_aa: CASSVGVAYNEQFF; v_call: TRBV9; d_call: NA; j_call: TRBJ2-1; clone_size: NA
cdr3_nt: TGTGCCAGCAGTGATATGGCAGGGGGCACAGATACGCAGTATTTT; cdr3_aa: CASSDMAGGTDTQYF; v_call: TRBV6-1; d_call: NA; j_call: TRBJ2-3; clone_size: NA
cdr3_nt: TGTGCCGACAGCTTCGGGAGTCCCTTCTCCTACAATGAGCAGTTCTTC; cdr3_aa: CADSFGSPFSYNEQFF; v_call: TRBV7-2; d_call: NA; j_call: TRBJ2-1; clone_size: NA
cdr3_nt: TGTGCCAGCAGCCAAAGGGGTTCAGCCGGGGAGCTGTTTTTT; cdr3_aa: CASSQRGSAGELFF; v_call: TRBV3-1/TRBV3-2; d_call: NA; j_call: TRBJ2-2; clone_size: NA
cdr3_nt: TGTGCCAGCAGCCAAGGGGGCACCCGTAACTATGGCTACACCTTC; cdr3_aa: CASSQGGTRNYGYTF; v_call: TRBV14; d_call: NA; j_call: TRBJ1-2; clone_size: NA
cdr3_nt: TGTGCCAGCAGCGTAGCACAGGGAACCTACGAGCAGTACTTC; cdr3_aa: CASSVAQGTYEQYF; v_call: TRBV9; d_call: NA; j_call: TRBJ2-7; clone_size: NA
cdr3_nt: TGTGCCAGCTCACCAAGTTCGGGCCGGACAGGGGGCGGCTATGGCTACACCTTC; cdr3_aa: CASSPSSGRTGGGYGYTF; v_call: TRBV18; d_call: TRBD1; j_call: TRBJ1-2; clone_size: NA
cdr3_nt: TGTGCCAGCAGTCCCCCCGTTATGACTAATGAAAAACTGTTTTTT; cdr3_aa: CASSPPVMTNEKLFF; v_call: TRBV28; d_call: NA; j_call: TRBJ1-4; clone_size: NA
cdr3_nt: TGTGCCAGCAGTTTAACCGGGACAGGGAGTGGAAACACCATATATTTT; cdr3_aa: CASSLTGTGSGNTIYF; v_call: TRBV7-3; d_call: TRBD1; j_call: TRBJ1-3; clone_size: NA
cdr3_nt: TGTGCCAGCAACCTACTAGCGGGAACCACAGATACGCAGTATTTT; cdr3_aa: CASNLLAGTTDTQYF; v_call: TRBV5-4; d_call: TRBD2; j_call: TRBJ2-3; clone_size: NA
cdr3_nt: TGTGCCAGCAGCTTGGGGGGTAGCGGGAGTGAGACCCAGTACTTC; cdr3_aa: CASSLGGSGSETQYF; v_call: TRBV5-5; d_call: TRBD2; j_call: TRBJ2-5; clone_size: NA
cdr3_nt: TGTGCCAGCAGCGGATCCGGGACAACAAATCAGCCCCAGCATTTT; cdr3_aa: CASSGSGTTNQPQHF; v_call: TRBV7-9; d_call: NA; j_call: TRBJ1-5; clone_size: NA
cdr3_nt: TGTGCCAGCAGCGTGGGGGGGAACACTGAAGCTTTCTTT; cdr3_aa: CASSVGGNTEAFF; v_call: TRBV14; d_call: NA; j_call: TRBJ1-1; clone_size: once
cdr3_nt: TGTGCCAGCAGCTTCCGACAGGCGGGCACAGATACGCAGTATTTT; cdr3_aa: CASSFRQAGTDTQYF; v_call: TRBV7-6; d_call: NA; j_call: TRBJ2-3; clone_size: NA
cdr3_nt: TGTGCCAGCAGGCAGGGGCAGAAGGAGACCCAGTACTTC; cdr3_aa: CASRQGQKETQYF; v_call: TRBV3-1/TRBV3-2; d_call: NA; j_call: TRBJ2-5; clone_size: NA
cdr3_nt: TGTGCCAGCAGCGGGACTAGCGGGAGCCCCGGGGAGCTGTTTTTT; cdr3_aa: CASSGTSGSPGELFF; v_call: TRBV3-1/TRBV3-2; d_call: TRBD2; j_call: TRBJ2-2; clone_size: NA
cdr3_nt: TGTGCCAGCAGCGCTGGGGGGTGGGCCACTAGGACTAATGAAAAACTGTTTTTT; cdr3_aa: CASSAGGWATRTNEKLFF; v_call: TRBV27; d_call: NA; j_call: TRBJ1-4; clone_size: NA